This T cell receptor (beta chain) stems from a study of cytomegalovirus exposure and HLA in healthy donors. Looked up from germline, CDR1 is MNHEY and CDR2 is SVGAGI. This CDR3 contains 14 residues. V gave up 6 bases and J gave up 3 bases, with 11 bases separating them. The PCR used 60 Vbeta and 13 Jbeta primers. This table comes from immunoSEQ multiplex PCR, and its TCRdb copy is limited to in-frame clones, with some not included. The data contain some 190,000 clones, 75% to 85% of them seen just once; the ten biggest clones take up 2% to 2.5%. Donors had nominal health at sampling but likely had unrecorded immune exposures. This clone was seen more than once but under ten times. As yet, its antigen is unknown. Whole-study findings and limits: Later analysis identified a missense DCLRE1C variant that was linked to TCR beta V- and J-gene trimming. A prior analysis recorded that most TCR beta V segments were productive about 90% or about 30% of the time.

This TCR was recovered from a woman in her twenties or thirties in good health and CMV-seropositive. The V and J genes are TRBV6-5 and TRBJ1-4; a possible D gene is TRBD1 (5 bases). The source material was PBMCs. CDR3 in DNA: TGTGCCAGCAGGTGGGGGGAGGCTAATGAAAAACTGTTTTTT. It yields the protein CASRWGEANEKLFF.